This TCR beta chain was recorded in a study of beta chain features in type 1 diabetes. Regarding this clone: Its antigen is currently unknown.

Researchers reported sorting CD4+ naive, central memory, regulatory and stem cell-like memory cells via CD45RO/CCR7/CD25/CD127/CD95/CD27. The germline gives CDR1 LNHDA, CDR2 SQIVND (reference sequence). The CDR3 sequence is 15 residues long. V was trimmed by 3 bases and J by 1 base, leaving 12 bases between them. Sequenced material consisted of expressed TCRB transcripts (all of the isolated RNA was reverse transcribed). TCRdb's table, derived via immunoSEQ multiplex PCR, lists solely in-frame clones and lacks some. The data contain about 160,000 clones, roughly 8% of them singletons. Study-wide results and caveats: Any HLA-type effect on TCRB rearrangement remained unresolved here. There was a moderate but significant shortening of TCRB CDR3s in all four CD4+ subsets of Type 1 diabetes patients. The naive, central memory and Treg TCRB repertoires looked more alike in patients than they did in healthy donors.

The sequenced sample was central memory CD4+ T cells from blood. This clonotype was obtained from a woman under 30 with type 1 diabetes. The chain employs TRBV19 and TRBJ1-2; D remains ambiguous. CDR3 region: CASSILSGSNYGYTF. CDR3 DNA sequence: TGTGCCAGTAGTATTCTTTCGGGGAGTAACTATGGCTACACCTTC.